This TCR beta chain is drawn from a study of shared clonotypes between healthy human individuals. In the study overall: Donors had three CD4 naive, three CD4 memory, two CD8 naive and one CD8 memory plate apiece. Findings of the study overall: The study found about 5.1% of naive CD4 clonotypes shared across a handful of donors.

The protocol was immunoSEQ multiplex PCR, while the TCRdb copy is restricted to in-frame clones and leaves out a portion. In the table there are a few million clones, almost 96% of which are singletons. With respect to this clone: Its antigen is undetermined.

This CDR3 has 15 amino acids. V gave up 7 bases and J gave up 5 bases, with 18 bases separating them. Germline V gives CDR1 MDHEN, CDR2 SYDVKM. The chain uses TRBV28 and TRBJ2-1; D is perhaps TRBD2 (6 bases). This receptor was obtained from a man aged 18 to 29 in good health. Specimen: naive CD4+ T cells sorted from blood. Subset noted: CD45RA+ positively selected. Here the CDR3 DNA reads TGTGCCAGCAACCTCCGGGACTGGGGCAACAATGAGCAGTTCTTC. This gives the protein CASNLRDWGNNEQFF. The whole variable domain, remainder taken from reference TRBV28 and TRBJ2-1, is DVKVTQSSRYLVKRTGEKVFLECVQDMDHENMFWYRQDPGLGLRLIYFSYDVKMKEKGDIPEGYSVSREKKERFSLILESASTNQTSMYLCASNLRDWGNNEQFFGPGTRLTVL.